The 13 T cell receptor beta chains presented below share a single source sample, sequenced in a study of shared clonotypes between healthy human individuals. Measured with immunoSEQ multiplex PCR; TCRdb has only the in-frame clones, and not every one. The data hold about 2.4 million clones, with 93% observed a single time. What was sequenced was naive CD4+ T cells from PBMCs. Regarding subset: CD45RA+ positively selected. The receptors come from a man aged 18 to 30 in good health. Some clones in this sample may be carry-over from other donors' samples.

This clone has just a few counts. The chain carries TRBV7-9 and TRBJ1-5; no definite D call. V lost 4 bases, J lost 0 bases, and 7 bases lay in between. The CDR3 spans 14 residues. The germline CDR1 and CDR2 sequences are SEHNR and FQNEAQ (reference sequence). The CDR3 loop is CASSYGPSNQPQHF. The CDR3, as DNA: TGTGCCAGCAGCTATGGGCCTAGCAATCAGCCCCAGCATTTT.

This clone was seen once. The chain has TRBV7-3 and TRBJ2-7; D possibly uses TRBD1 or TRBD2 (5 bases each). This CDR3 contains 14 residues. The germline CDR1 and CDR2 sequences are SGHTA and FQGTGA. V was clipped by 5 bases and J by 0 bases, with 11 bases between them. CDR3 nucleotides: TGTGCCAGCAGCCTCTCCGGGACCTCCTACGAGCAGTACTTC. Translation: CASSLSGTSYEQYF.

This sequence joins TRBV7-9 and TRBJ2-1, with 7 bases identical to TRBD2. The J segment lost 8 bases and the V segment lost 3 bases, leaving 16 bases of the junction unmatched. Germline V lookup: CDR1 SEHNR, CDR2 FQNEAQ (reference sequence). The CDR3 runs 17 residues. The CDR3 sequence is CASSFGPGRELGHEQFF. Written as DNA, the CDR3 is TGTGCCAGCAGCTTTGGGCCCGGGCGGGAGCTAGGACATGAGCAGTTCTTC. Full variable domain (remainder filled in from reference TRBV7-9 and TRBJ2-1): DTGVSQNPRHKITKRGQNVTFRCDPISEHNRLYWYRQTLGQGPEFLTYFQNEAQLEKSRLLSDRFSAERPKGSFSTLEIQRTEQGDSAMYLCASSFGPGRELGHEQFFGPGTRLTVL.

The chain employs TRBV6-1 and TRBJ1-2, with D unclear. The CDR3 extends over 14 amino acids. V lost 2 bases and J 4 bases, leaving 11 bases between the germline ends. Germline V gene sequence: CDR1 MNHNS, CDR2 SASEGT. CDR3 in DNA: TGTGCCAGCAGTGAAAGGGCGGCGGGCTATGGCTACACCTTC. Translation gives CASSERAAGYGYTF.

CDR3 in amino acids: CASSLQVYNEQFF. CDR3 coding DNA: TGTGCCAGCAGCTTGCAAGTCTACAATGAGCAGTTCTTC. The chain has TRBV5-5 and TRBJ2-1; no firm D call. Trimming took off 1 base at V and 3 bases at J, with 5 bases between the two ends. This CDR3 is built from 13 residues. CDR1 and CDR2 (germline): SGHKS, YYEKEE (reference sequence).

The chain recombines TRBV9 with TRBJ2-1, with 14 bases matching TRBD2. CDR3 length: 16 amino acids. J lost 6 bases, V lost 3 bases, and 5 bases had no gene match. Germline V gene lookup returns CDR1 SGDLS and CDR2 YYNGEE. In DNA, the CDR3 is TGTGCCAGCAGCGCCTTGGGACTAGCGGGAGTCAATGAGCAGTTCTTC. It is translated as CASSALGLAGVNEQFF.

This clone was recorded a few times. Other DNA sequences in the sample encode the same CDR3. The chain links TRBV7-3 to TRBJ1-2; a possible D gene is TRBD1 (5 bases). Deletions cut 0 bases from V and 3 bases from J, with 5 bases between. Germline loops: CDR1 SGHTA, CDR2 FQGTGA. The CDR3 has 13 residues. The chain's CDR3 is CASSLTGDYGYTF. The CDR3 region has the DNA TGTGCCAGCAGCTTAACGGGGGACTATGGCTACACCTTC.

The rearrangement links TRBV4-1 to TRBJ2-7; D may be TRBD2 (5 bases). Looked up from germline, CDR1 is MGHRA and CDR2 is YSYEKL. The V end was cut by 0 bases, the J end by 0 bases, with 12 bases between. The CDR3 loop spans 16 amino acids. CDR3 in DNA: TGCGCCAGCAGCCAAGAGGCGCGGGTGAGCTCCTACGAGCAGTACTTC. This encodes CASSQEARVSSYEQYF.

The CDR3 spells CASSTDGYQETQYF. The CDR3 DNA follows: TGCGCCAGCAGCACTGACGGGTACCAAGAGACCCAGTACTTC. V usage is TRBV5-1 and J usage is TRBJ2-5; D is uncertain. The CDR3 runs to 14 residues. The V end lost 4 bases, the J end lost 0 bases, and 10 bases lay between the germline ends. In germline, CDR1 is SGHRS, CDR2 YFSETQ.

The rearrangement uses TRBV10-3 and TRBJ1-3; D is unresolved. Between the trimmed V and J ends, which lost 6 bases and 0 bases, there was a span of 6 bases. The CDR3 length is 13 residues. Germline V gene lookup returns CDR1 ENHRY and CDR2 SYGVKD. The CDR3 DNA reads TGTGCCATCAGACGGGACTCTGGAAACACCATATATTTT. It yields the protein CAIRRDSGNTIYF.

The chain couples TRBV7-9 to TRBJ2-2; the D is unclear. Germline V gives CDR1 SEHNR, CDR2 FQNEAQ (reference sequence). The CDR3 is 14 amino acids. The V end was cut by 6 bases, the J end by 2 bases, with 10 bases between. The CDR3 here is CASSGLVNTGELFF. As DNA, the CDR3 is TGTGCCAGCAGTGGGCTGGTTAACACCGGGGAGCTGTTTTTT.

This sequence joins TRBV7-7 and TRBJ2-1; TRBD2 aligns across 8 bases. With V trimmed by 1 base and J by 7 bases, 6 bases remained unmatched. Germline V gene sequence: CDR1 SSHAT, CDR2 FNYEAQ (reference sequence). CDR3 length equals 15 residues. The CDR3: CASSLVAGPFNEQFF. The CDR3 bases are TGTGCCAGCAGCTTAGTAGCGGGACCCTTTAATGAGCAGTTCTTC.

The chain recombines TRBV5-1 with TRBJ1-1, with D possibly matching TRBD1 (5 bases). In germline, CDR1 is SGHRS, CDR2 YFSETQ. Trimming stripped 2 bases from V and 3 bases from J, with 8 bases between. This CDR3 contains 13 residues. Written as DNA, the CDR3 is TGCGCCAGCAGCTTCGCCAGGGACACTGAAGCTTTCTTT. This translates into CASSFARDTEAFF.